This record concerns one T cell receptor beta chain sequence. Its specific antigen is unknown. No base qualities exist here, and no much larger clone lies one base off it. The trial excluded patients who had a history of autoimmune disease or who were on systemic immunosuppression. Peripheral blood for TCR sequencing was collected from all dose cohorts at baseline, on cycle 4 day 1, and on cycle 7 day 1. The samples were drawn from a first-in-human, open-label, multicenter phase I dose-escalation trial of ivuxolimab. The trial enrolled adults with locally advanced or metastatic head and neck squamous cell, hepatocellular, melanoma or renal cell carcinoma. CD4+ and CD8+ T cells were sorted separately from peripheral blood before TCR sequencing. The data originate from a study of OX40 agonist ivuxolimab in advanced cancers. Regarding the complete study: Ivuxolimab was a fully human IgG2 agonistic monoclonal antibody targeting the costimulatory receptor OX40 (CD134). Patients were allowed to have had prior anti-PD-1, anti-PD-L1 or anti-CTLA-4 therapy, and around two fifths of the dose-escalation patients had been treated with checkpoint inhibitors. Intravenous ivuxolimab was administered to patients every 2 weeks at six dose levels: 0.01, 0.1, 0.3, 1.5, 3 and 10 mg/kg. Of the roughly 52 dose-escalation patients, hepatocellular carcinoma was present in 19, melanoma in approximately 15, renal cell carcinoma in 9 and head and neck cancer in 9. A male proportion of approximately 83% and a mean age of 60 years, ranging from roughly 23 to 79, were recorded for the dose-escalation cohort. Partial responses occurred in three dose-escalation patients: two with cutaneous melanoma and one with hepatocellular carcinoma. The monotherapy dose-escalation portion (N of about 49 patients) of the phase I ivuxolimab trial is reported in the paper. The point of sequencing TCRbeta in the periphery was to test whether ivuxolimab changed TCR sequence diversity and drove clonal T-cell expansion. On the study overall, not on this receptor specifically: The antigen specificity of the clonally expanded peripheral T cells was not determined. After ivuxolimab, CD8+ T cells had more expanded clones than CD4+ T cells on average. Low levels of normalized T-cell clonal expansion were also seen in some patients who did not respond. In the 0.1-3.0 mg/kg groups, partial responders were among the patients with the lowest normalized peripheral clonal expansion, particularly in CD8+ T cells. At doses of 0.1 to 3.0 mg/kg, clonal expansion of both CD4+ and CD8+ T cells in blood was seen between baseline and week 6.

Genomic DNA was isolated from the sorted cells so that the TCRbeta CDR3 region could be sequenced. The immunoSEQ Assay was used for sequencing of TCRbeta CDR3 regions. TCRdb provides this immuneACCESS table in a form limited to in-frame rearrangements. Some clones are lacking; in checked studies, under half of them reflect an unresolved V gene, and why the rest are absent is not known. The sample contains about 64,000 clones, roughly four fifths of them found a single time. The ten largest clones capture 4.5% to 5% of the sample. From cysteine to phenylalanine, the CDR3 is 15 amino acids long. Of the read, only the CDR3 DNA is kept; its 45 bases are in frame from base 1. Via the germline V gene, CDR1 is SGDLS and CDR2 YYNGEE. V is clipped by 0 bases and J by 0 bases, and the sequence between their germline boundaries is 9 bases long.

The chain links TRBV9 with TRBJ1-1; no confident D gene assignment can be made. The starting material was CD4+ or CD8+ T cells sorted from blood, obtained in a trial of the OX40 agonist ivuxolimab. The sequence was obtained from an adult with an advanced solid tumor such as melanoma, head and neck, liver or kidney cancer. The sequence in DNA is TGTGCCAGCAGCGTAGCTATAGAGTTGAACACTGAAGCTTTCTTT. This gives the protein CASSVAIELNTEAFF. Reference TRBV9 and TRBJ1-1 proteins supply the regions before and after the CDR3; the full variable domain is: DSGVTQTPKHLITATGQRVTLRCSPRSGDLSVYWYQQSLDQGLQFLIQYYNGEERAKGNILERFSAQQFPDLHSELNLSSLELGDSALYFCASSVAIELNTEAFFGQGTRLTVV.